This T cell receptor (beta chain) was identified during a study of CD8 T cells in ankylosing spondylitis. The CDR3 extends over 17 amino acids. In germline, CDR1 is ENHRY, CDR2 SYGVKD. Trimming removed 0 bases from V and 3 bases from J, with 15 bases in between. Study-wide results and limits: There were earlier reports of some motif variants in reactive arthritis synovial fluid and blood.

TCRdb re-analysed the 5' RACE reads in MiXCR, keeping a single row per CDR3 protein. The repertoire holds about 340,000 distinct CDR3 sequences, with roughly 15% as singletons. With respect to this clonotype: Its antigen is currently unknown.

V and J are TRBV10-3 and TRBJ2-4; a weak D match, TRBD1 (6 bases). This receptor was identified in a male donor with ankylosing spondylitis or in good health (not recorded which). The specimen was blood, either unsorted or a sorted T cell fraction (not recorded which). The chain's CDR3 is CAISESGTTILKNIQYF. In nucleotides, the CDR3 is TGTGCCATCAGTGAGTCGGGGACAACCATCCTCAAAAACATTCAGTACTTC.